The clone carrying this T cell receptor beta chain was recorded only once. How the authors handled the data: Nucleated cell number was recorded as an estimate derived from reference gene primer amplification. TCRdb's table, derived via immunoSEQ multiplex PCR, lists solely in-frame clones and lacks some. D and trimming were read from the DNA, whereas the V and J calls and clone size are those reported in that table. This table has about 110,000 clones, roughly 72% appearing once. The source of the sample is a study of blood T cell repertoires in COVID-19. Overall study context: Collection of acute and convalescent COVID-19 samples took place in the United States, Italy and Spain. T cells, B-cell-depleted T cells, or PBMCs provided the cDNA or gDNA that served as material.

This clonotype was obtained from a man older than 75 with acute or convalescent COVID-19. Specimen: peripheral blood.

Here the CDR3 DNA reads TGTGCCAGCAGTCAACATATTCCGGGACAGGGGGCTTATGGCTACACCTTC. This translates into CASSQHIPGQGAYGYTF. The chain employs TRBV6-2 or TRBV6-3 and TRBJ1-2, with 12 bases identical to TRBD1. The V segment lost 5 bases and the J segment 5 bases; nucleotides outside the gene matches: 12. This CDR3 spans 17 amino acids. Germline V gene lookup returns CDR1 MNHEY and CDR2 SVGEGT.